The T cell receptor (beta chain) under discussion was sequenced for a study of spatial heterogeneity in lung cancer. This clonotype was counted many times. Its antigen is undetermined. As for time point: sample taken at primary tumor resection. The CDR3 is 13 amino acids. The V gene end was trimmed by 6 bases and the J gene end by 5 bases; junction bases not matched to a gene: 4. Germline V CDR1 and CDR2: LNHDA, SQIVND (reference sequence). Unique molecular identifiers, one per molecule, were present on every TCR cDNA molecule. TCRdb reanalysed the 5' RACE reads using MiXCR and keeps one entry per CDR3 protein. Of roughly 17,000 distinct CDR3 sequences detected, 6.5% to 7% appear once; the ten largest clones hold around 20%. Study-wide findings and caveats: Tumor mutation count correlated with how many alpha and beta TCRs expanded intratumorally.

This sequence was found in a female donor with early-stage non-small cell lung cancer. Sequenced here: lung tumor tissue, sampled at surgery. This chain links TRBV19 with TRBJ1-5, with 7 bases matching TRBD1. CDR3 amino acids: CASSLTGDQPQHF. The CDR3 nucleotides read TGTGCCAGTAGCCTTACAGGGGATCAGCCCCAGCATTTT.